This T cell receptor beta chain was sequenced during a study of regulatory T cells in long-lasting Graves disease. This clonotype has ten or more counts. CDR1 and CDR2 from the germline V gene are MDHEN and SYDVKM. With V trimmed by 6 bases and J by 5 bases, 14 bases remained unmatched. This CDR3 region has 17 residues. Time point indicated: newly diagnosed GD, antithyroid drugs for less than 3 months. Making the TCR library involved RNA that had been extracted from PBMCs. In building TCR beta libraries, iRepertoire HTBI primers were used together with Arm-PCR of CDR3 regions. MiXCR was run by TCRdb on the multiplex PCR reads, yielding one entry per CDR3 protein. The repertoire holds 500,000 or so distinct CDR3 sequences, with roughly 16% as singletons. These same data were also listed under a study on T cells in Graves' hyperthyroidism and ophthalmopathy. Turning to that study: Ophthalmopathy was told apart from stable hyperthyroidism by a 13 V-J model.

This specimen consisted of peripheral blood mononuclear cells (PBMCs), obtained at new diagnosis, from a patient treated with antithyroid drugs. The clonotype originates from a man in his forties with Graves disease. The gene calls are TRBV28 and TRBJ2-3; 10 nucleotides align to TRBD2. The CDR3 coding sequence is TGTGCCAGCAGGAGAGACAAACTAGCGGGATCGGGAGATACGCAGTATTTT. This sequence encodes CASRRDKLAGSGDTQYF.